This TCR beta chain derives from a study of blood T cell repertoires in COVID-19. Authors' data handling: Quantification of nucleated cells was approximated via reference gene primer amplification. The method was immunoSEQ multiplex PCR; TCRdb's version includes in-frame clones alone and lacks a portion of them. V, J and clone size derive from that table, while D and trimming were established from the DNA sequence. The data show tens of thousands of clones, with approximately 78% seen just once and about 7% held by the top ten. The CDR3 spans 15 residues. V dropped 4 bases and J dropped 5; count of bases not matched to a gene: 8. CDR1 is LGHDT, CDR2 YNNKEL, per germline (reference sequence).

Sequenced material: peripheral blood. This TCR was sampled from a man aged 50-59 years with active or convalescent COVID-19. The V and J genes are TRBV3-1 (or the pseudogene TRBV3-2) and TRBJ2-7, with TRBD1 matching 10 bases. CDR3 residues: CASSRPGQGTHEQYF. CDR3 in DNA: TGTGCCAGCAGCCGGCCGGGACAGGGGACCCACGAGCAGTACTTC.